One and the same sample provided the 32 T cell receptor beta chains below, sequenced in a study of T cell repertoires in cytomegalovirus infection. The antigens for these receptors are not known. TCRdb called the reads again in MiXCR, with one record for every CDR3 protein. The data contain fewer than 150,000 distinct CDR3 sequences, 30% to 35% of them singletons. The material sequenced was CD8+ T cells from cultured PBMCs, taken from culture after CMV antigen stimulation. Receptor source: a human donor in good health (CMV status not recorded). Some clones in this sample may be carry-over from other donors' samples.

This clonotype was seen a single time. The chain employs TRBV12-3 or TRBV12-4 and TRBJ2-7; perhaps TRBD1 as D (6 bases). This CDR3 contains 12 residues. V was shortened by 5 bases and J by 5 bases, with 10 bases between the two germline ends. CDR3 in amino acids: CASSPGVNEQYF. The CDR3 DNA is TGTGCCAGCAGTCCAGGGGTGAACGAGCAGTACTTC.

This clonotype was detected once. The rearrangement links TRBV5-4 to TRBJ2-1; the match to TRBD2 covers 13 bases. With V trimmed by 8 bases and J by 9 bases, 14 bases remained unmatched. CDR1 SGHNT and CDR2 YYREEE come from the germline V gene (reference sequence). The CDR3 loop spans 16 amino acids. CDR3 nucleotides: TGTGCCAGTCTGCGTCGAACTAGCGGGGGGGCCACTGAGCAGTTCTTC. It codes for CASLRRTSGGATEQFF. Supplemented by reference TRBV5-4 and TRBJ2-1, the full variable domain reads ETGVTQSPTHLIKTRGQQVTLRCSSQSGHNTVSWYQQALGQGPQFIFQYYREEENGRGNFPPRFSGLQFPNYSSELNVNALELDDSALYLCASLRRTSGGATEQFFGPGTRLTVL.

V gene TRBV24-1 combines with J gene TRBJ1-5; D unresolved. This CDR3 has 13 residues. V was shortened by 5 bases and J by 7 bases, with 11 bases between the two germline ends. Germline V gene data show CDR1 as KGHDR and CDR2 as SFDVKD. CDR3 loop: CATSAGFRQPQHF. In DNA, the CDR3 is TGTGCCACCAGTGCGGGGTTCAGACAGCCCCAGCATTTT.

This clonotype was detected only a few times. This sequence joins TRBV7-2 and TRBJ1-1, with D unclear. Trimming stripped 1 base from V and 6 bases from J, with 12 bases between. CDR1 and CDR2 from the germline V gene are SGHTA and FQGNSA. The CDR3 covers 14 residues. The CDR3 here is CASSLVPGQAEAFF. The DNA for the CDR3 is TGTGCCAGCAGCTTAGTCCCGGGTCAGGCTGAAGCTTTCTTT.

J is TRBJ2-7 and V is TRBV9; 7 bases line up with TRBD1. The V segment lost 0 bases and the J segment 2 bases; nucleotides outside the gene matches: 2. This CDR3 is built from 14 residues. Germline loops: CDR1 SGDLS, CDR2 YYNGEE. The DNA for the CDR3 is TGTGCCAGCAGCGTAGGGACAGGCGCCTACGAGCAGTACTTC. This codes for CASSVGTGAYEQYF.

This clonotype showed up just a few times. The chain employs TRBV6-2 or TRBV6-3 and TRBJ1-5; the D gene is possibly TRBD1 (6 bases). This CDR3 contains 16 residues. V gave up 2 bases and J gave up 1 base, with 12 bases separating them. CDR1 MNHEY and CDR2 SVGEGT come from the germline V gene. The CDR3 DNA reads TGTGCCAGCAGTTACCTCGGGGGGCGCAGCAATCAGCCCCAGCATTTT. This codes for CASSYLGGRSNQPQHF.

The J gene is TRBJ1-2, the V gene TRBV10-3; D is uncertain. This CDR3 is 14 amino acids long. CDR1 and CDR2 from the germline V gene are ENHRY and SYGVKD. The germline V and J ends were trimmed by 8 bases and 3 bases, with 16 bases remaining between them. In nucleotides, the CDR3 is TGTGCCATCTACGGACTTGGGAAGGACTATGGCTACACCTTC. Translation: CAIYGLGKDYGYTF.

This clonotype showed up many times. This sequence joins TRBV7-4 and TRBJ1-1, with a weak D call TRBD1 (5 bases). Trimming left V 5 bases short and J 6 bases short, with 16 bases between. The CDR3 extends over 14 amino acids. The germline CDR1 and CDR2 sequences are SGHVT and SQSDAQ. Here the CDR3 DNA reads TGTGCCAGCAGCACCAACCTCCGGGACCCTGAAGCTTTCTTT. Protein product: CASSTNLRDPEAFF.

Only one count was recorded for this clonotype. V and J are TRBV28 and TRBJ1-2; D ambiguous. In germline, CDR1 is MDHEN, CDR2 SYDVKM. Trimming pared 11 bases from V and 6 bases from J, leaving 25 bases between. This CDR3 region has 15 residues. As DNA, the CDR3 is TGTGCCGTGGGCTCCCGGAGGATCCCACGGCATGGCTACACCTTC. Translated: CAVGSRRIPRHGYTF.

There are a few counts of this clonotype. The rearrangement joins TRBV6-6 to TRBJ2-2; D is ambiguous. Trimming took off 4 bases at V and 0 bases at J, with 6 bases between the two ends. The CDR3 consists of 14 residues. In germline, CDR1 is MNHNY, CDR2 SVGAGI (reference sequence). The CDR3 reads CASSFETNTGELFF. In nucleotides, the CDR3 is TGTGCCAGCAGTTTCGAGACGAACACCGGGGAGCTGTTTTTT.

In its sample, this clonotype was seen many times. The rearrangement joins TRBV6-1 to TRBJ1-2; 7 nucleotides match TRBD1. Germline lookup yields CDR1 MNHNS and CDR2 SASEGT. Trimming removed 7 bases from V and 7 bases from J; junction bases left unmatched: 9. The CDR3 covers 13 residues. The CDR3 protein is CASTQTGQGGYTF. The CDR3 coding sequence is TGTGCCAGCACGCAGACAGGGCAGGGTGGCTACACCTTC.

This clonotype was seen once. The V and J genes are TRBV27 and TRBJ1-5; TRBD1 matches at 7 bases. Germline V gene data show CDR1 as MNHEY and CDR2 as SMNVEV (reference sequence). The junction had 5 bases not matched to a gene; V was cut back by 3 bases and J by 6 bases. The CDR3 extends over 14 amino acids. CDR3 residues: CASSLVGGSQPQHF. CDR3 nucleotides: TGTGCCAGCAGTTTGGTAGGGGGCAGTCAGCCCCAGCATTTT.

This clonotype was recorded at least ten times. The rearrangement uses TRBV28 and TRBJ2-1; the D gene is possibly TRBD2 (6 bases). Per the germline V gene, CDR1 is MDHEN and CDR2 is SYDVKM. V gave up 3 bases and J gave up 12 bases, with 9 bases separating them. The CDR3 totals 11 residues. The chain's CDR3 is CASSFAGWQFF. The CDR3 DNA reads TGTGCCAGCAGTTTCGCGGGATGGCAGTTCTTC.

The chain joins TRBV6-6 to TRBJ1-1; no reliable D call. CDR1 is MNHNY, CDR2 SVGAGI, per germline (reference sequence). This CDR3 spans 13 amino acids. Trimming cost V 3 bases and J 3 bases, with 8 bases left between them. As DNA, the CDR3 is TGTGCCAGCAGTTATGTCCTGGACACTGAAGCTTTCTTT. Residues: CASSYVLDTEAFF.

The CDR3 bases are TGCAGTGCTAGAGAGATGATGCGGGGGCAATACGAGCAGTACTTC. Translated, it gives CSAREMMRGQYEQYF. The chain links TRBV20-1 to TRBJ2-7; D possibly corresponds to TRBD2 (7 bases). V lost 0 bases to trimming and J lost 4 bases, with 16 bases between them. The CDR3 has 15 amino acids. Germline-derived CDR1 and CDR2 are DFQATT and SNEGSKA (reference sequence).

J is TRBJ1-2 and V is TRBV5-6, with a weak D call TRBD1 (6 bases). V was clipped by 0 bases and J by 0 bases, with 12 bases between them. The CDR3 consists of 16 residues. CDR1 is SGHDT, CDR2 YYEEEE, per germline. The CDR3 DNA reads as TGTGCCAGCAGCTTGGTGTACAGGGAGTCTAACTATGGCTACACCTTC. The encoded protein is CASSLVYRESNYGYTF.

This chain joins TRBV11-3 and TRBJ2-1, with unresolved D. The CDR3 contains 13 residues. CDR1 and CDR2 from the germline V gene are SGHNT and YENEEA. Trimming left V 0 bases short and J 8 bases short, with 8 bases between. CDR3 sequence reads: CASSLDIEDEQFF. The CDR3, as DNA: TGTGCCAGCAGCTTAGATATTGAGGATGAGCAGTTCTTC.

This clonotype was detected a few times. The V call is TRBV7-9, the J call TRBJ1-2; 7 bases match TRBD1. This CDR3 region has 14 residues. Germline V gene lookup returns CDR1 SEHNR and CDR2 FQNEAQ (reference sequence). With 6 bases clipped from V and 4 bases from J, the junction kept 8 bases outside the gene matches. The CDR3: CASRPGQHFYGYTF. The CDR3 DNA follows: TGTGCCAGCAGACCGGGACAGCACTTCTATGGCTACACCTTC.

This clonotype was seen a few times. The chain joins TRBV7-9 to TRBJ1-4; unclear D gene. The CDR3 loop spans 13 amino acids. Trimming removed 5 bases at V and 6 bases at J, with 10 bases between. The germline gives CDR1 SEHNR, CDR2 FQNEAQ (reference sequence). The CDR3: CASSLAQDEKLFF. The CDR3, as DNA: TGTGCCAGCAGCCTCGCGCAGGATGAAAAACTGTTTTTT.

The gene calls are TRBV6-4 and TRBJ2-1; 10 nucleotides match TRBD2. The CDR3 is made up of 15 amino acids. CDR1 and CDR2 from the germline V gene are MRHNA and SNTAGT. The V gene end was trimmed by 5 bases and the J gene end by 8 bases; junction bases not matched to a gene: 9. CDR3 sequence: CASSPYSGGSYEQFF. As DNA, the CDR3 is TGTGCCAGCAGTCCCTATAGCGGGGGGTCCTATGAGCAGTTCTTC.

This chain uses TRBV7-9 with TRBJ1-2; maybe TRBD1 (5 bases). CDR3 length equals 16 residues. With 6 bases removed from V and 5 bases from J, the gap between germline ends came to 22 bases. The germline gives CDR1 SEHNR, CDR2 FQNEAQ (reference sequence). In DNA form, the CDR3 reads TGTGCCAGCAGGTCCATTTTGGGGACCGACCCGTATGGCTACACCTTC. It yields the protein CASRSILGTDPYGYTF.

The chain is built from TRBV19 and TRBJ1-1; D is possibly TRBD1 (5 bases). CDR1 is LNHDA, CDR2 SQIVND, per germline (reference sequence). The V and J ends lost 3 bases and 1 base respectively, with 12 bases between them. The CDR3 contains 15 residues. CDR3: CASSISGDGNTEAFF. The CDR3 nucleotides are TGTGCCAGTAGTATTAGCGGGGACGGGAACACTGAAGCTTTCTTT.

The chain recombines TRBV20-1 with TRBJ1-6; weak D call: TRBD1 (5 bases). This CDR3 has 13 amino acids. V was pared by 3 bases and J by 5 bases, with 8 bases between. From germline, CDR1 is DFQATT and CDR2 SNEGSKA (reference sequence). DNA of the CDR3: TGCAGTGCTAGTTCGGGGGATAATTCACCCCTCCACTTT. Translation gives CSASSGDNSPLHF.

This chain links TRBV5-6 with TRBJ1-2; D gene ambiguous. This CDR3 is 13 amino acids long. The germline CDR1 and CDR2 sequences are SGHDT and YYEEEE. V was pared by 1 base and J by 4 bases, with 8 bases between. CDR3 sequence reads: CASSLTSSYGYTF. The CDR3 DNA reads TGTGCCAGCAGCTTGACGAGCTCCTATGGCTACACCTTC. Together with reference TRBV5-6 and TRBJ1-2, the CDR3 gives the full variable domain: DAGVTQSPTHLIKTRGQQVTLRCSPKSGHDTVSWYQQALGQGPQFIFQYYEEEERQRGNFPDRFSGHQFPNYSSELNVNALLLGDSALYLCASSLTSSYGYTFGSGTRLTVV.

Comment on this clonotype: At one end, the junction sequence differs from germline, possibly due to a read error. V is TRBV7-6 and J is TRBJ2-3; TRBD2 aligns across 15 bases. The germline CDR1 and CDR2 sequences are SGHVS and FNYEAQ. The CDR3 is 16 residues long. The CDR3 DNA follows: TGTGCTAGCAGCGAGGGGACTAGCGGGGGGACAGATACGCAGTATTTT. This translates into CASSEGTSGGTDTQYF.

This clonotype occurred many times. The J gene is TRBJ1-6, the V gene TRBV7-8; D possibly corresponds to TRBD1 (5 bases). The V end was cut by 5 bases, the J end by 10 bases, with 15 bases between. From germline, CDR1 is SGHVS and CDR2 FQNEAQ. The CDR3 extends over 14 amino acids. CDR3 loop: CASSLSPGPSPLHF. CDR3 sequence (DNA): TGTGCCAGCAGCCTATCACCGGGACCCTCACCCCTCCACTTT.

The chain has TRBV20-1 and TRBJ1-4, with D hard to call. There are 13 residues in the CDR3. The V gene's germline CDR1 is DFQATT and CDR2 SNEGSKA (reference sequence). Between the trimmed V and J ends, which lost 3 bases and 0 bases, there was a span of 5 bases. CDR3 DNA sequence: TGCAGTGCTAGTGCAACAACTAATGAAAAACTGTTTTTT. Protein sequence: CSASATTNEKLFF.

The gene calls are TRBV6-2 or TRBV6-3 and TRBJ1-1; D ambiguous. The CDR3 has 19 residues. V dropped 2 bases and J dropped 0 bases, with 22 bases sitting between them. Per germline, CDR1 MNHEY and CDR2 SVGEGT. CDR3 residues: CASSYARDKGLSVNTEAFF. In DNA, the CDR3 is TGTGCCAGCAGTTACGCGAGAGACAAAGGATTATCCGTGAACACTGAAGCTTTCTTT.

The rearrangement joins TRBV12-3 or TRBV12-4 to TRBJ2-1; D might be TRBD2 (6 bases). This CDR3 contains 13 residues. Trimming took 5 bases from V and 10 from J, leaving 15 bases between them. CDR3 residues: CASSGGGAGEQFF. CDR3 coding DNA: TGTGCCAGCAGTGGAGGAGGGGCGGGCGAGCAGTTCTTC.

The rearrangement uses TRBV27 and TRBJ2-7; 9 bases line up with TRBD1. The V gene end was trimmed by 1 base and the J gene end by 3 bases; junction bases not matched to a gene: 4. CDR1 and CDR2 from the germline V gene are MNHEY and SMNVEV (reference sequence). This CDR3 has 15 residues. The DNA of the CDR3 is TGTGCCAGCAGTTTATTTCGGGACAGGGTCTACGAGCAGTACTTC. This codes for CASSLFRDRVYEQYF.

This clonotype was seen more than once but under ten times. The chain recombines TRBV27 with TRBJ1-1; D unresolved. V dropped 3 bases and J dropped 1 base, with 6 bases sitting between them. The germline gives CDR1 MNHEY, CDR2 SMNVEV (reference sequence). The CDR3 has 13 amino acids. This CDR3 is CASSFAANTEAFF. The CDR3 coding sequence is TGTGCCAGCAGTTTTGCTGCGAACACTGAAGCTTTCTTT.

V usage is TRBV7-8 and J usage is TRBJ1-4; TRBD1 aligns across 9 bases. The CDR3 consists of 16 residues. Germline lookup yields CDR1 SGHVS and CDR2 FQNEAQ. Trimming at V came to 4 bases and at J to 7 bases, leaving 10 bases not matched to a gene. CDR3 residues: CASSSVTGTGREKLFF. The CDR3 region has the DNA TGTGCCAGCAGCTCAGTCACCGGGACAGGGCGTGAAAAACTGTTTTTT.